This record covers a single TCR beta chain. Germline V gene data show CDR1 as KGHSH and CDR2 as LQKENI. This CDR3 is built from 14 residues. Trimming took 6 bases from V and 8 from J, leaving 14 bases between them. This entry comes from a study of control samples from healthy donors and cancer patients. Assay: immunoSEQ multiplex PCR; the TCRdb copy retains only in-frame clones and omits some. The sample lists 40,000 to 60,000 clones, roughly 87% occurring once. Specimen: PBMCs. The rearrangement joins TRBV18 to TRBJ1-6; unclear D gene. This sequence was found in a man aged 60-69 years with head and neck cancer. The CDR3 loop reads CASSLAPQDSPLHF. DNA for the CDR3: TGTGCCAGCTCCCTGGCTCCCCAGGATTCACCCCTCCACTTT.